This is a list of T cell receptor beta chains from one sample in a study of OX40 agonist ivuxolimab in advanced cancers. Method: immunoSEQ multiplex PCR; TCRdb's copy keeps in-frame clones and lacks some. The sample shows 60,000 to 85,000 clones, 77% of them seen only once. This specimen was CD4+ or CD8+ T cells sorted from blood, taken in a trial of the OX40 agonist ivuxolimab. The source is an adult with an advanced solid tumor such as melanoma, head and neck, liver or kidney cancer. The CDR3 runs from the conserved cysteine through the conserved F or W. D genes are given only for firm matches. Clone size is shown for a subset of rows, as once, few, many or a class of expanded clone.

>.|TRBD1|TRBV12-5|TRBJ2-1
CASGLPTGESSYNEQFF
TGTGCTAGTGGTCTCCCGACAGGGGAAAGCTCCTACAATGAGCAGTTCTTC
>.|.|TRBV15|TRBJ1-2
CATSANRDHGYTF
TGTGCCACCAGCGCAAACCGGGACCATGGCTACACCTTC
>.|.|TRBV2|TRBJ2-2
CASNPDSSTGELFF
TGTGCCAGCAATCCGGACAGCTCTACCGGGGAGCTGTTTTTT
>.|.|TRBV20-1|TRBJ1-6
CSASQNSPLHF
TGCAGTGCTAGCCAGAATTCACCCCTCCACTTT
>.|.|TRBV9|TRBJ2-3
CASSVEGGDTDTQYF
TGTGCCAGCAGCGTAGAAGGAGGGGACACAGATACGCAGTATTTT
>.|.|TRBV13|TRBJ2-2
CASSPNTGELFF
TGTGCCAGCAGCCCTAACACCGGGGAGCTGTTTTTT
>.|.|TRBV11-1|TRBJ1-1
CASSQGPGNTEAFF
TGTGCCAGCAGCCAAGGTCCTGGGAACACTGAAGCTTTCTTT
>.|TRBD1|TRBV29-1|TRBJ1-2
CSAGDRWNYGYTF
TGCAGCGCCGGGGACAGGTGGAACTATGGCTACACCTTC
>.|TRBD1|TRBV9|TRBJ1-2
CASSVVIGQVGGYTF
TGTGCCAGCAGCGTGGTTATTGGACAGGTCGGTGGCTACACCTTC
>few|.|TRBV19|TRBJ1-5
CASSIFGGDYSNQPQHF
TGTGCCAGTAGTATTTTCGGAGGAGATTATAGCAATCAGCCCCAGCATTTT
>.|.|TRBV29-1|TRBJ1-2
CSARTDGYTF
TGCAGCGCCCGGACCGATGGCTACACCTTC
>few|.|TRBV2|TRBJ2-5
CASSLTGDGETQYF
TGTGCCAGCAGTCTCACAGGTGATGGGGAGACCCAGTACTTC
>once|TRBD1|TRBV4-2|TRBJ2-2
CASSPGDRGTGELFF
TGTGCCAGCAGCCCCGGAGACAGGGGTACCGGGGAGCTGTTTTTT
>.|TRBD2|TRBV6-5|TRBJ2-7
CASSLSGSFSEQYF
TGTGCCAGCAGCCTTAGCGGGAGCTTTAGCGAGCAGTACTTC
>.|.|TRBV2|TRBJ2-3
CASNRQVTGTDTQYF
TGTGCCAGCAACAGACAAGTAACAGGCACAGATACGCAGTATTTT
>.|.|TRBV12-1|TRBJ1-5
CASRLKPDREYEGNQPQHF
TGTGCCAGCAGATTAAAACCGGACAGGGAATATGAGGGCAATCAGCCCCAGCATTTT
>.|.|TRBV7-3|TRBJ2-7
CASSLGAGGSYEQYF
TGTGCCAGCAGCTTAGGGGCAGGTGGCTCCTACGAGCAGTACTTC
>once|.|TRBV11-2|TRBJ2-2
CASSLGTWNTGELFF
TGTGCCAGCAGCTTAGGGACATGGAACACCGGGGAGCTGTTTTTT
>.|.|TRBV30|TRBJ1-2
CAWSQAGTHYGYTF
TGTGCCTGGAGCCAAGCCGGGACACACTATGGCTACACCTTC
>.|TRBD2|TRBV4-2|TRBJ2-1
CASSPGLAGSYNEQFF
TGTGCCAGCAGCCCGGGACTAGCGGGGTCCTACAATGAGCAGTTCTTC
>.|.|TRBV4-1|TRBJ1-2
CASSQDRALGYTF
TGCGCCAGCAGCCAAGACAGGGCCCTTGGCTACACCTTC
>.|.|TRBV28|TRBJ2-1
CASSFIRQHNEQFF
TGTGCCAGCAGTTTCATCCGCCAGCACAATGAGCAGTTCTTC
>.|.|TRBV18|TRBJ1-2
CASSVTAAGGYGYTF
TGTGCCAGCTCAGTAACAGCTGCGGGGGGCTATGGCTACACCTTC
>.|.|TRBV6-1|TRBJ1-3
CASRDPGGNTIYF
TGTGCCAGCAGGGACCCGGGAGGAAACACCATATATTTT
>.|.|TRBV5-4|TRBJ2-3
CASRTETADTQYF
TGTGCCAGCCGGACGGAGACCGCAGATACGCAGTATTTT
>.|.|TRBV9|TRBJ1-2
CASSVAGGTSYGYTF
TGTGCCAGCAGCGTAGCGGGTGGCACGTCCTATGGCTACACCTTC
>.|TRBD2|TRBV7-9|TRBJ2-5
CASSPSGAAQTQYF
TGTGCCAGCAGCCCCAGCGGGGCCGCCCAGACCCAGTACTTC
>.|.|TRBV7-8|TRBJ2-7
CASSSSGTHYEQYF
TGTGCCAGCAGCTCTTCCGGGACACACTACGAGCAGTACTTC
>.|.|TRBV30|TRBJ2-7
CAWSRGGAAQYF
TGTGCCTGGAGTAGGGGGGGGGCCGCGCAGTACTTC
>.|TRBD2|TRBV5-1|TRBJ2-7
CASSLRLSGGYEQYF
TGCGCCAGCAGCTTACGACTAAGCGGGGGATACGAGCAGTACTTC
>.|TRBD1|TRBV5-4|TRBJ1-6
CASSANRGDSPLHF
TGTGCCAGCAGCGCGAACAGGGGGGATTCACCCCTCCACTTT
>.|TRBD1|TRBV28|TRBJ1-2
CASSRGQGRGYTF
TGTGCCAGCAGCCGCGGACAGGGCCGGGGCTACACCTTC
>.|.|TRBV1|TRBJ2-7
CTSSLRGVGGEEQYF
TGCACCAGCAGTCTTAGAGGTGTGGGGGGAGAGGAGCAGTACTTC
>.|TRBD1|TRBV6-1|TRBJ1-2
CASSAATGDFYGYTF
TGTGCCAGCAGTGCCGCGACAGGGGACTTCTATGGCTACACCTTC
>.|.|TRBV18|TRBJ1-5
CASSKSGDYQPQHF
TGTGCCAGCTCAAAAAGCGGGGATTATCAGCCCCAGCATTTT
>.|.|TRBV4-1|TRBJ1-2
CASSDRTGNLTGYTF
TGCGCCAGCAGCGATCGAACGGGGAATCTTACGGGCTACACCTTC
>.|TRBD2|TRBV6-1|TRBJ2-1
CASSAHGTSGRVRGFF
TGTGCCAGCAGTGCGCATGGGACTAGCGGGCGGGTGAGGGGGTTCTTC